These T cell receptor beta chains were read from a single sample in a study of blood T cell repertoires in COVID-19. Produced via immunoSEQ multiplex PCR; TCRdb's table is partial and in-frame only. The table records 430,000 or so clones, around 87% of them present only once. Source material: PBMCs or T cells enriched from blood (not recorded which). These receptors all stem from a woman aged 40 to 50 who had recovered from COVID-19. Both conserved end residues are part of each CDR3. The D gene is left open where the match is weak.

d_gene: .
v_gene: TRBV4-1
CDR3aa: CASSQEGQPGASTEQFF

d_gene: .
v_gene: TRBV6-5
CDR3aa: CASSPTGTATYEQYF

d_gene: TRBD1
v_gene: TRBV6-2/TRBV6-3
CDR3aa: CASSRRGQGPGNTIYF

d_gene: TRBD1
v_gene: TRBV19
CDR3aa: CASSSYRDRGNGYTF

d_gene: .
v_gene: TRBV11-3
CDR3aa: CASSPAATSARGGELFF

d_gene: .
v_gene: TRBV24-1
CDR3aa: CATSDSLASYNEQFF

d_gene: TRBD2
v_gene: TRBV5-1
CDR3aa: CASREGLAGDWGSYNEQFF

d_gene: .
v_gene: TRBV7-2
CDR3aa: CASSLGLPRDTQYF

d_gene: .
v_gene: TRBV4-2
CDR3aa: CASSQGTGVADGYTF

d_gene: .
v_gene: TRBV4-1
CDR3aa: CASSQPREREKLFF

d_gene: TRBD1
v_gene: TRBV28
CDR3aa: CASSSPGQGLAGYTF

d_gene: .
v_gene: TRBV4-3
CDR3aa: CASSRGDRALDEQFF

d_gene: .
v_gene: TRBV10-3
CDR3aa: CAISEGAGDEQFF

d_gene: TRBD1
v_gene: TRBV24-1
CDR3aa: CATSGGDRDQPQHF

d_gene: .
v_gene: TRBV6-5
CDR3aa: CASSYWGGVNTEAFF

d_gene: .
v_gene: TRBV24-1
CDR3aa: CATSDNQAGFQPQHF

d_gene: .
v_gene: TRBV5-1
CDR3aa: CASSLDRVSSGANVLTF

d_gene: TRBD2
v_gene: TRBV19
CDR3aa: CASSISWLAGGEQFF

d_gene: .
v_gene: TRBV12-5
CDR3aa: CASGSVTEAFF

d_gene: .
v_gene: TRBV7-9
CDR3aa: CASSASYEQYF

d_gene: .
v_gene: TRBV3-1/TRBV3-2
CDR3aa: CASSPRDFTDTQYF

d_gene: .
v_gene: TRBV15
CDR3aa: CATSSTETVIANEKLFF

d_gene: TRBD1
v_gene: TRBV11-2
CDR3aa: CASSSQGVEQFF

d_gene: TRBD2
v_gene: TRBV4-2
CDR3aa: CASSQDSSGSGGTQYF

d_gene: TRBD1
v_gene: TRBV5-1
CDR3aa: CASSRTGANMNTEAFF

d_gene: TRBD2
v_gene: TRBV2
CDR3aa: CASSPGGLAGVSPYEQYF

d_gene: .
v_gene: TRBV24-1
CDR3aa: CATSDSGSNQPQHF

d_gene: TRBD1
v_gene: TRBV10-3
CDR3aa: CAISDSTGTGTQETQYF

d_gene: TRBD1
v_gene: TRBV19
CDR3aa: CASGGTGEETQYF

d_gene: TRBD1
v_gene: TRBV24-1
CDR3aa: CATSGVDRGRQTQYF

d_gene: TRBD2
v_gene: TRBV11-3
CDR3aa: CASRRTSKEYEQYF

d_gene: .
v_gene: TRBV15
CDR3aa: CATSRDQEAPQHF

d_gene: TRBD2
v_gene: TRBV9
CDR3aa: CASSVFGTSTGELFF

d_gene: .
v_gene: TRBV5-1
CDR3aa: CASSPRVFSSYNEQFF

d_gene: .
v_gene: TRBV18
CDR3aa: CASSEVPAGNTIYF

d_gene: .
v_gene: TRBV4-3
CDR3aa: CASSQSTGRKLFF

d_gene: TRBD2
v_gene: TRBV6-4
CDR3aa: CASSEHGLAGAHEQFF

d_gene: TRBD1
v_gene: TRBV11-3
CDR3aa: CASSLDGQATTYEQYF

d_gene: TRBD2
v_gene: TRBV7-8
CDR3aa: CASSAWTSGTYEQYF

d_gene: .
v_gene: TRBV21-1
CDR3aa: CASSKTAPMNTEAFF

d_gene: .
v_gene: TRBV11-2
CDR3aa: CASSPGGIEAFF

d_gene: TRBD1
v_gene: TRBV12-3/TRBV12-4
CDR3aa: CASSGTGGQPQHF